This section outlines one T cell receptor beta chain sequence together with its context. Its antigen is not identified. The table came from immunoSEQ multiplex PCR; TCRdb's copy has only in-frame clones and leaves some out. This sample has more than 90,000 clones; roughly 86% occur once, and the top ten carry 4.5% to 6%. This record belongs to a study of cytomegalovirus exposure and HLA in healthy donors. Study results and caveats: Confirmation was obtained in vitro that a few CMV-associated chains are specific for CMV antigens.

The sequenced sample consisted of PBMCs. This sequence originates from a man younger than 35 in good health and CMV-seronegative.

Written as DNA, the CDR3 is TGCGCCAGCAGCTTGGGGACAGGGGGCAATGAGCAGTTCTTC. Translating gives CASSLGTGGNEQFF. The chain employs TRBV5-1 and TRBJ2-1; 10 nucleotides align to TRBD1. Germline V gives CDR1 SGHRS, CDR2 YFSETQ. J gave up 6 bases and V 0 bases, and 0 bases lay outside the gene matches. This CDR3 has 14 amino acids.